This T cell receptor beta chain was identified during a study of T cell changes during pregnancy in multiple sclerosis. Using immunoSEQ multiplex PCR, the repertoire was profiled, and TCRdb retains in-frame clones only, with some absent. The table has some 71,000 clones, about 90% seen once. Per germline, CDR1 SQVTM and CDR2 ANQGSEA. Trimming left V 4 bases short and J 5 bases short, with 15 bases between. The length of the CDR3 is 14 residues. The receptor's source is a female donor with multiple sclerosis, enrolled in a pregnancy study. Sequenced material: peripheral blood, taken after pregnancy. The chain employs TRBV29-1 and TRBJ1-5, with D possibly matching TRBD1 (5 bases). The CDR3 is CSVGSGLFDQPQHF. The DNA for the CDR3 is TGCAGCGTTGGTTCAGGGCTTTTTGATCAGCCCCAGCATTTT.